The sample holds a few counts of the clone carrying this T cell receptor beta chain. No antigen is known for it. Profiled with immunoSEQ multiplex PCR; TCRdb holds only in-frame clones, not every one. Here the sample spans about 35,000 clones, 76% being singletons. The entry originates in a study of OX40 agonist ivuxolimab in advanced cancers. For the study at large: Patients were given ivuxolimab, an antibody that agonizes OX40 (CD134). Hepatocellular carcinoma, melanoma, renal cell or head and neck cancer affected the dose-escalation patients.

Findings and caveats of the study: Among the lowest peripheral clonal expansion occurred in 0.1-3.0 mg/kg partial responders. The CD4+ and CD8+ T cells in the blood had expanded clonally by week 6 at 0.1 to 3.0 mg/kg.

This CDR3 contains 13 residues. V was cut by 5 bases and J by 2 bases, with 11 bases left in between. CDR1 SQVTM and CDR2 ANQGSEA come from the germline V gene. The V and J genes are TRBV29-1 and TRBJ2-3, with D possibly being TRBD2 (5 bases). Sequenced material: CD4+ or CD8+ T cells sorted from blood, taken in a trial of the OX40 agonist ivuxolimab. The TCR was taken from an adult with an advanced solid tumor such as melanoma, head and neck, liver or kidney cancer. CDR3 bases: TGCAGCGTTTCTGCGGGCAACACAGATACGCAGTATTTT. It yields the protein CSVSAGNTDTQYF.